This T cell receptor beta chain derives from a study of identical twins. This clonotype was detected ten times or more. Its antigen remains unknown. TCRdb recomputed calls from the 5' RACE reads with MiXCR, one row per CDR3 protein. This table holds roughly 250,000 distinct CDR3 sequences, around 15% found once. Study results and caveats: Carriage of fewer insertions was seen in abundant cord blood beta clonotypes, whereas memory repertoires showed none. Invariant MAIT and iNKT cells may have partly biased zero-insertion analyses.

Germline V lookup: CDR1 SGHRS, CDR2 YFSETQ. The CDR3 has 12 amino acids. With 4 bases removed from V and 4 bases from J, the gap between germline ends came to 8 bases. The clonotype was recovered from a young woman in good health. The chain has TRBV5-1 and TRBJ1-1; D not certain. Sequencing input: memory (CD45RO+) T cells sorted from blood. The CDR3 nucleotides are TGCGCCAGCAGCGGAACAGCCACTGAAGCTTTCTTT. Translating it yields CASSGTATEAFF.